These 10 T cell receptor beta chains originate from one sample sequenced in a study of T cells in Graves' hyperthyroidism and ophthalmopathy. Amplification targeted TCR beta CDR3 regions from RNA transcripts. During a first-round RT-PCR of the TCR CDR3, the HTBI primer set was used. From the multiplex PCR reads, TCRdb called clonotypes with MiXCR, one entry per CDR3 protein. Of some 360,000 distinct CDR3 sequences listed, 15% to 20% are singletons. The sequencing input was blood. The receptors come from a woman aged 40 to 49 with Graves' ophthalmopathy.

This clonotype turned up a few times. The V call is TRBV6-1, the J call TRBJ1-5; 8 bases align to TRBD1. This CDR3 has 15 residues. From germline, CDR1 is MNHNS and CDR2 SASEGT. The V gene end was trimmed by 6 bases and the J gene end by 5 bases; junction bases not matched to a gene: 9. CDR3 sequence: CASRGGGTGYQPQHF. The CDR3 DNA follows: TGTGCCAGCAGAGGGGGGGGGACAGGTTATCAGCCCCAGCATTTT.

Remarks on this clonotype: At one end, the junction sequence differs from germline, possibly due to a read error. This chain uses TRBV20-1 with TRBJ1-5; 11 nucleotides align to TRBD1. The CDR3 is 20 amino acids. The germline CDR1 and CDR2 sequences are DFQATT and SNEGSKA (reference sequence). CDR3 coding DNA: TGCAGTGCTACATGGACAGGGGGCGATCCTCGGTCCCCCCACCGTCAGCCCCAGCCTTTT. As protein: CSATWTGGDPRSPHRQPQPF.

The chain joins TRBV27 to TRBJ2-5; D remains ambiguous. CDR3 length equals 15 residues. V was cut by 4 bases and J by 5 bases, with 17 bases left in between. The germline V gene has CDR1 MNHEY and CDR2 SMNVEV (reference sequence). CDR3 loop: CASSSTLGKFETQYF. The DNA for the CDR3 is TGTGCCAGCAGTTCGACTTTGGGCAAGTTTGAGACCCAGTACTTC.

The table lists this clonotype with many counts. The chain employs TRBV29-1 and TRBJ2-7; D is undetermined. The CDR3 is 14 amino acids. Germline V lookup: CDR1 SQVTM, CDR2 ANQGSEA. Deletions cut 4 bases from V and 2 bases from J, with 15 bases between. Here the CDR3 reads CSVASAVRTYEQYF. CDR3 in DNA: TGCAGCGTTGCATCGGCAGTACGCACCTACGAGCAGTACTTC.

This chain's CDR3 is CASSVGLVGSVGELFF. The CDR3, as DNA: TGTGCCAGCAGCGTAGGTCTTGTTGGGTCCGTTGGGGAGCTGTTTTTT. V and J are TRBV9 and TRBJ2-2; D unclear. Germline V gene data show CDR1 as SGDLS and CDR2 as YYNGEE. The ends were cut back, 0 bases at V and 8 bases at J, with 17 bases in the middle. The CDR3 length is 16 residues.

J is TRBJ2-5 and V is TRBV3-1, with TRBD2 matching over 14 bases. With 4 bases clipped from V and 2 bases from J, the junction kept 9 bases outside the gene matches. CDR3 length: 18 residues. The germline gives CDR1 LGHDT, CDR2 YNNKEL (reference sequence). The DNA of the CDR3 is TGTGCCAGCAGCCGCAGACTAGCGGGAGGGCCGGGGCAAGAGACCCAGTACTTC. The encoded protein is CASSRRLAGGPGQETQYF.

This chain connects TRBV11-2 to TRBJ1-1, with a possible D match to TRBD1 (5 bases). Between the trimmed V and J ends, which lost 4 bases and 2 bases, there was a span of 20 bases. The CDR3 loop spans 17 amino acids. Germline V gene sequence: CDR1 SGHAT, CDR2 FQNNGV. DNA for the CDR3: TGTGCCAGCAGCTCAATATTTTCCGGGACTATAAACACTGAAGCTTTCTTT. This gives the protein CASSSIFSGTINTEAFF.

This chain's CDR3 is CASRPGQGDTGELFF. For the CDR3, the DNA is TGTGCCAGCAGACCCGGACAGGGGGACACCGGGGAGCTGTTTTTT. The rearrangement links TRBV7-9 to TRBJ2-2, with 10 bases matching TRBD1. In germline, CDR1 is SEHNR, CDR2 FQNEAQ (reference sequence). The J segment lost 3 bases and the V segment lost 6 bases, leaving 4 bases of the junction unmatched. The CDR3 totals 15 residues.

This clonotype was observed at least ten times. The chain is built from TRBV6-1 and TRBJ2-7, with D possibly matching TRBD2 (5 bases). Looked up from germline, CDR1 is MNHNS and CDR2 is SASEGT. The length of the CDR3 is 16 residues. Trimming left V 7 bases short and J 0 bases short, with 19 bases between. CDR3 nucleotides: TGTGCCAGCACCGAAGCCCGCGGACTGAACTCCTACGAGCAGTACTTC. Translated, it gives CASTEARGLNSYEQYF.

This clonotype was found many times. The chain recombines TRBV6-5 with TRBJ1-2; weak D call: TRBD1 (6 bases). The CDR3 spans 13 residues. Trimming removed 1 base from V and 6 bases from J, with 9 bases in between. Germline V gene data show CDR1 as MNHEY and CDR2 as SVGAGI. In nucleotides, the CDR3 is TGTGCCAGCAGTTACTGGGACAAGGATGGCTACACCTTC. It specifies CASSYWDKDGYTF.